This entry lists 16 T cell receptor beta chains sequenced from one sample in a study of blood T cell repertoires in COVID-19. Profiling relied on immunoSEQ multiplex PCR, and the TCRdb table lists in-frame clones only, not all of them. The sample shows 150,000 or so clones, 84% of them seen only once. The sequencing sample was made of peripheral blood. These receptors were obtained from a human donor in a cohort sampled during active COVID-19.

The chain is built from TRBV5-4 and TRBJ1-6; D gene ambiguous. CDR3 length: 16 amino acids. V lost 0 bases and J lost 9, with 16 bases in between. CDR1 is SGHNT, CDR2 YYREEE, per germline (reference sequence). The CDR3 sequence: CASSLGGTQGGSPLHF. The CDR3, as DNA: TGTGCCAGCAGCTTGGGCGGCACCCAAGGTGGTTCACCCCTCCACTTT. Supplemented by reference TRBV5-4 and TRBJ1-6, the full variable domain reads ETGVTQSPTHLIKTRGQQVTLRCSSQSGHNTVSWYQQALGQGPQFIFQYYREEENGRGNFPPRFSGLQFPNYSSELNVNALELDDSALYLCASSLGGTQGGSPLHFGNGTRLTVT.

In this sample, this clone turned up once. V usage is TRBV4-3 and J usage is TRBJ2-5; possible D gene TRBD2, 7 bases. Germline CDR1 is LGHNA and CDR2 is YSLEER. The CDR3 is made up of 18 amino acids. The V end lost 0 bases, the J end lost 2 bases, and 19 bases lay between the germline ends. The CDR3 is CASSQEGVGGHLQETQYF. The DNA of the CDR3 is TGCGCCAGCAGCCAAGAAGGGGTGGGGGGGCACTTACAAGAGACCCAGTACTTC.

In DNA, the CDR3 is TGTGCCAGCAGCTCCCGACTAGCGGGCCCCCAAGAGACCCAGTACTTC. Amino acids: CASSSRLAGPQETQYF. The V and J genes are TRBV7-2 and TRBJ2-5; 10 bases line up with TRBD2. Germline V lookup: CDR1 SGHTA, CDR2 FQGNSA. With V trimmed by 4 bases and J by 1 base, 6 bases remained unmatched. The CDR3 is 16 amino acids.

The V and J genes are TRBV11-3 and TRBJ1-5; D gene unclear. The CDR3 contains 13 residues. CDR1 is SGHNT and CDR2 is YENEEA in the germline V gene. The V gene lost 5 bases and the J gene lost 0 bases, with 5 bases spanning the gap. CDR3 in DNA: TGTGCCAGCAGCGAGTATAGCAATCAGCCCCAGCATTTT. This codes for CASSEYSNQPQHF.

DNA of the CDR3: TGTGCCAGCGGTGAGACAGGCGGGAGCGATGAGCAGTTCTTC. It encodes CASGETGGSDEQFF. V and J are TRBV3-1 (or the pseudogene TRBV3-2) and TRBJ2-1; TRBD2 might be the D (7 bases). This CDR3 is 14 amino acids long. The germline gives CDR1 LGHDT, CDR2 YNNKEL (reference sequence). V was trimmed by 8 bases and J by 8 bases, leaving 19 bases between them.

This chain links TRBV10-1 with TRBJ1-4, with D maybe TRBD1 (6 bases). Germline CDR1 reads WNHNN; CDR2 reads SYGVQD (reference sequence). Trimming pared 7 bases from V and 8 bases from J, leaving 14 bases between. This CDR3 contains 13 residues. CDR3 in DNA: TGCGCCAGCACCAGGGGACACGGGGAAAAACTGTTTTTT. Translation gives CASTRGHGEKLFF.

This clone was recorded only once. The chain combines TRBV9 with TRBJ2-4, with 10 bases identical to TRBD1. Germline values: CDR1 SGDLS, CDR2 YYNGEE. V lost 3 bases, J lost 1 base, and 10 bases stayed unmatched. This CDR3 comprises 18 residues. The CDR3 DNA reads TGTGCCAGCAGCGCCGGCCCGGGACAGGGGTCGGCCAAAAACATTCAGTACTTC. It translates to CASSAGPGQGSAKNIQYF.

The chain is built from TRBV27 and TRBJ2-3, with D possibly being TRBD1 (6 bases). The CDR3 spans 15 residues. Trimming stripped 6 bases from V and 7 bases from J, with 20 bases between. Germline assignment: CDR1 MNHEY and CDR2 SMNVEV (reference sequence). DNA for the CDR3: TGTGCCAGCAGCCTCCGGGACACGGGCCCTAATACGCAGTATTTT. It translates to CASSLRDTGPNTQYF.

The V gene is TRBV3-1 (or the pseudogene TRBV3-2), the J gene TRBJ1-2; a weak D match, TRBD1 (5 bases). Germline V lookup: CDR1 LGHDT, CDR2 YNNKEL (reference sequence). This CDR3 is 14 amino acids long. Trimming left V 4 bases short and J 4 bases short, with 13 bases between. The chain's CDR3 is CASSRCGAAYGYTF. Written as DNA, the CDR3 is TGTGCCAGCAGCCGATGCGGGGCGGCCTATGGCTACACCTTC.

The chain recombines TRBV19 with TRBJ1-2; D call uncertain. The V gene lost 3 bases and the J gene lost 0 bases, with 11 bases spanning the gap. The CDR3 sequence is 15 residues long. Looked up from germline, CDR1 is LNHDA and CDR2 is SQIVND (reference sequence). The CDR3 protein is CASSITATSNYGYTF. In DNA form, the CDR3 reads TGTGCCAGTAGTATCACAGCTACCTCTAACTATGGCTACACCTTC. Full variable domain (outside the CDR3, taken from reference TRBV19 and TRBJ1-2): DGGITQSPKYLFRKEGQNVTLSCEQNLNHDAMYWYRQDPGQGLRLIYYSQIVNDFQKGDIAEGYSVSREKKESFPLTVTSAQKNPTAFYLCASSITATSNYGYTFGSGTRLTVV.

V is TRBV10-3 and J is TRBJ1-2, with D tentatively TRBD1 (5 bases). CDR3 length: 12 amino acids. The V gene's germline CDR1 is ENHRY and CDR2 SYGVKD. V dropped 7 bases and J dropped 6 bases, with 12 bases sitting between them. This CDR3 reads CAITRGSDGYTF. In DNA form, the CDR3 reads TGTGCCATCACGCGGGGCAGTGATGGCTACACCTTC.

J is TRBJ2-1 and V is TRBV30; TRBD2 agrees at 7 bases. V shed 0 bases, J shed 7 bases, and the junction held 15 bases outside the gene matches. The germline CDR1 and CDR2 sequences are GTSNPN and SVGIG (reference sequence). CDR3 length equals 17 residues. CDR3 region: CAWSVHYGSGLGNEQFF. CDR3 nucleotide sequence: TGTGCCTGGAGTGTGCATTACGGTAGCGGGTTGGGGAATGAGCAGTTCTTC.

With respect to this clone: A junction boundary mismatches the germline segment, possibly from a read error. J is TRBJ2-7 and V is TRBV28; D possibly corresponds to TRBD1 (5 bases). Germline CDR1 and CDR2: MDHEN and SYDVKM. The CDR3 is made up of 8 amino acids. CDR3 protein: CATAQECF. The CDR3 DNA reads TGTGCCACCGCACAGGAGTGCTTC.

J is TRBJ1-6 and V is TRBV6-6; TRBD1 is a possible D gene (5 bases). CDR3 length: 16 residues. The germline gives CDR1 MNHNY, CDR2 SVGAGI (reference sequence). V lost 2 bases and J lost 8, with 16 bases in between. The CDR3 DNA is TGTGCCAGCAGTTACATCCAGGGAACTCTGGATTCACCCCTCCACTTT. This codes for CASSYIQGTLDSPLHF.

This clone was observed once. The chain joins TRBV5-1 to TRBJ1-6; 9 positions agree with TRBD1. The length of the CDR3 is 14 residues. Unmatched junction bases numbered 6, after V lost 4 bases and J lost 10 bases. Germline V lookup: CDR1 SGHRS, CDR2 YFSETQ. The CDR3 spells CASSPGTGNSPLHF. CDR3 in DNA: TGCGCCAGCAGCCCCGGGACAGGGAACTCACCCCTCCACTTT.

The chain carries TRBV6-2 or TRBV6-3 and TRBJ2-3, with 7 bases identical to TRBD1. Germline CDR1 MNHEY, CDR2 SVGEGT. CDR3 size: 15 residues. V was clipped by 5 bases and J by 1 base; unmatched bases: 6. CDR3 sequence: CASSRPGQGTDTQYF. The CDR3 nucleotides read TGTGCCAGCAGTCGACCCGGACAGGGCACAGATACGCAGTATTTT.